This TCR beta chain emerged from a study of blood T cell repertoires in COVID-19. Trimming cost V 10 bases and J 9 bases, with 19 bases left between them. CDR3 size: 13 residues. CDR1 LNHDA and CDR2 SQIVND come from the germline V gene (reference sequence). Study processing details: The assay estimated nucleated cells by amplifying reference gene primers. Using immunoSEQ multiplex PCR, the repertoire was profiled, and TCRdb retains in-frame clones only, with some absent. Clone size and the V and J calls come from that table; the DNA yielded D and trimming. The table includes 190,000 or so clones, approximately 90% detected once.

The receptor was derived from a woman under 30 who had recovered from COVID-19. This chain connects TRBV19 to TRBJ2-1, with D uncertain. The sequenced material came from peripheral blood. This chain's CDR3 is CATRDPPGGEQFF. CDR3 DNA: TGTGCCACCCGCGACCCCCCGGGTGGTGAGCAGTTCTTC.